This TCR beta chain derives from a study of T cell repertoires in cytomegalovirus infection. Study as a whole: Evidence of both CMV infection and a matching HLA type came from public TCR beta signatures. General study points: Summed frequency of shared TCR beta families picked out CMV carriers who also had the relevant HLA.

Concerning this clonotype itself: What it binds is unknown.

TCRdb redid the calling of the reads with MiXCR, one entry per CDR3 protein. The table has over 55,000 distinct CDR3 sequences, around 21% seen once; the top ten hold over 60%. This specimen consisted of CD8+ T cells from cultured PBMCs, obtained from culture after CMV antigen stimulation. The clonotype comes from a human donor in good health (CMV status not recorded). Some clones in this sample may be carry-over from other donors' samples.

CDR3 nucleotides: TGTGCCAGCAGTTTAGGGTCGGGAAGCAATCAGCCCCAGCATTTT. This translates into CASSLGSGSNQPQHF. V usage is TRBV12-3 or TRBV12-4 and J usage is TRBJ1-5; no firm D call. V lost 1 base to trimming and J lost 1 base, with 8 bases between them. The CDR3 has 15 amino acids.